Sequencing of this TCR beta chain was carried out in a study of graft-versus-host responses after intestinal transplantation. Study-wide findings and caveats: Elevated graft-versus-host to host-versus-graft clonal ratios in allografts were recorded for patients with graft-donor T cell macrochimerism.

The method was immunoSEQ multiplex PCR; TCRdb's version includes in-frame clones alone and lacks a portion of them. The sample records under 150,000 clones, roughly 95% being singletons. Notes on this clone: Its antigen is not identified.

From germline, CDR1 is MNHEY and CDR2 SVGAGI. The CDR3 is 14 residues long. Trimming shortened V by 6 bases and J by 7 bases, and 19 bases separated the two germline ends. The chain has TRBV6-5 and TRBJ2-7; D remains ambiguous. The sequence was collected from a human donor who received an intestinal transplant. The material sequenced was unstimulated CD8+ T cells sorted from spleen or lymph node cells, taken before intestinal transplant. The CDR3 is CASSIRATAREQYF. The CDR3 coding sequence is TGTGCCAGCAGCATCCGGGCCACGGCGCGGGAGCAGTACTTC.